This record covers a single T cell receptor beta chain. This clonotype was recorded at least ten times. Its antigen has not been determined. Base qualities are not provided; no much larger clone lies one nucleotide away. This entry belongs to a study of neurological immune-mediated disorders (dated by TCRdb to 2018 to 2020). Broadly, across the study: Among the roughly 35 multiple sclerosis patients, roughly 31 had relapsing-remitting MS and 3 had secondary progressive MS. The cohort was made up of approximately 65 subjects, consisting of some 15 HAM/TSP patients, 35 or so multiple sclerosis patients and around 20 healthy controls. The roughly 110 TCR-beta libraries covered PBMC samples along with longitudinal samples, technical triplicates, and paired sorted CD4+ and CD8+ T-cell subsets. Peripheral blood TCR-beta repertoires from HTLV-I-associated myelopathy (HAM/TSP) patients, multiple sclerosis patients and healthy controls were compared by UMI-based sequencing. On the study overall, not on this receptor specifically: No association of the MS cluster with clinical or MRI features was observed, and the need for larger cohorts was stated by the authors. The highest TCR clonal expansion was observed in HAM/TSP patients, whereas the lowest was observed in MS patients, even when compared with healthy controls. Phylogenetic analysis grouped repertoires from 18 of 34 MS patients into a cluster of related CDR3 sequences, suggesting a possible repertoire-level signature. No identical CDR3 amino acid sequences were shared among expanded clones across subjects, suggesting private TCR-beta repertoires in all groups.

Reading the germline V gene (reference sequence) gives CDR1 DFQATT and CDR2 SNEGSKA. CDR3 length: 13 amino acids, cysteine to phenylalanine. The entry retains the CDR3 DNA only, 39 bases that are in frame from base 1. The trim is 1 base for V and 4 bases for J, with a gap of 10 bases between the germline ends. cDNA synthesis used template-switch 5'RACE with a primer carrying a 10-nucleotide random unique molecular identifier tagging each TCR transcript. Over 180 million TCR-beta sequences, covering 15-18 subjects, were produced in each sequencing run. The RNeasy kit was used for extraction of total RNA. The KAPA Real-time Library Amplification kit was used to amplify TCR-beta VDJ regions with primers for the TCR constant region and the 5'RACE anchor. Sample indexes and Illumina adaptors were added in a first PCR, after which library yield was increased in a second PCR. After Ampure bead purification, the TCR product of roughly 650 bp was size-selected on a 2% E-gel SizeSelection system. Before pooling, library quality was assessed on a Bioanalyzer, concentration was determined with Qubit, and library quantification was performed with the Kapa Library Quantification kit. Libraries were sequenced paired-end 2 x 150 bp on an Illumina HiSeq 2500. To increase sequence diversity, about 25-31% phiX was spiked into each library pool. The original pipeline was this. The UMI-based MiGEC pipeline processed quality-filtered reads and removed over 80% of raw TCR sequences during error correction. VDJ genes were aligned to IMGT germline references, and each clonotype was defined by a unique CDR3 amino acid sequence together with V-J genes. Clonal expansion, Shannon diversity, and CDR3 relatedness (CalcPairwiseDistances, ClusterSamples) were evaluated with VDJtools, and phylogenetic trees were built with CLCbio workbench. Expanded clones were defined as having at least 8 unique UMIs, based on coefficient-of-variation modelling across technical triplicates. TCRdb took the public reads, trimmed them with fastp at Q25, ran MiXCR for clone calling and kept in-frame beta chains. Each CDR3 protein gets just one entry, which takes the most common genes and DNA from the rows behind it. What appears here as the V and J calls and clone size reflects TCRdb's work, not the paper's. Here the sample has roughly 120,000 distinct CDR3 sequences; roughly 3.1% occur a single time. The ten largest make up around 1.2% of the sample.

Libraries from unsorted PBMCs were made from 2 million PBMCs kept in RNAlater at -80 degrees C until RNA extraction. Multiple sclerosis patients were enrolled in a US clinical protocol under which disease progression was evaluated by magnetic resonance imaging. Peripheral blood was subjected to Ficoll-Hypaque density gradient centrifugation to isolate PBMCs, which were then cryopreserved in liquid nitrogen. Sequencing was performed on PBMCs. In this chain, TRBV20-1 is recombined with TRBJ1-2; no D gene is confidently identified. The clonotype comes from a woman aged 25 to 45 with multiple sclerosis. The CDR3 region: CSARAGRTYGYTF. Here is the DNA: TGCAGTGCTAGAGCTGGTCGTACCTATGGCTACACCTTC.